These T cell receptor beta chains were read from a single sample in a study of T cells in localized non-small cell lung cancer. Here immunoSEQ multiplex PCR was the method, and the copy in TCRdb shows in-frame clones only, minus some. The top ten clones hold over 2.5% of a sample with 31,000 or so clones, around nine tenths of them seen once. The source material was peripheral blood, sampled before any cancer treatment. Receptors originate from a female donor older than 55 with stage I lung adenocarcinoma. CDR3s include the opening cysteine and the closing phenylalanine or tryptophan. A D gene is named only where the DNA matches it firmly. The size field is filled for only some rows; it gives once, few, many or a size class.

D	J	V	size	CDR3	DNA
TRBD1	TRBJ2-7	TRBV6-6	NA	CASSYFLSGQGYEQYF	TGTGCCAGCAGTTACTTTCTTTCGGGACAGGGCTACGAGCAGTACTTC
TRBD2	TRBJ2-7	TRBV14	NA	CASSRLAAKSYEQYF	TGTGCCAGCAGCCGCCTAGCGGCGAAGTCCTACGAGCAGTACTTC
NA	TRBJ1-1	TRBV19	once	CASTALDSEAFF	TGTGCCAGTACCGCTCTCGACAGTGAAGCTTTCTTT
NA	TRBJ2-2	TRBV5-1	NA	CASRYAGYTGELFF	TGCGCCAGCAGGTACGCAGGCTACACCGGGGAGCTGTTTTTT
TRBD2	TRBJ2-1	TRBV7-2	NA	CASSLAGLAGVEQFF	TGTGCCAGCAGCTTAGCAGGACTAGCGGGAGTTGAGCAGTTCTTC
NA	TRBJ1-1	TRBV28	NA	CASSTSGTEAFF	TGTGCCAGCAGTACCTCTGGGACTGAAGCTTTCTTT
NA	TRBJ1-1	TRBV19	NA	CASSTQGPWNTEAFF	TGTGCCAGTAGTACCCAGGGACCCTGGAACACTGAAGCTTTCTTT
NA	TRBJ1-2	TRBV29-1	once	CSVAAGNYGYTF	TGCAGCGTTGCCGCGGGAAACTATGGCTACACCTTC
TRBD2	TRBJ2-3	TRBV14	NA	CASSQEPELAGSTDTQYF	TGTGCCAGCAGCCAAGAACCCGAGCTAGCGGGTAGCACAGATACGCAGTATTTT
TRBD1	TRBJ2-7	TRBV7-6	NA	CASSAGDSPYEQYF	TGTGCCAGCAGCGCCGGGGACAGTCCCTACGAGCAGTACTTC
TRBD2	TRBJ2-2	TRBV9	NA	CASSVGVAGGTGELFF	TGTGCCAGCAGCGTAGGGGTAGCGGGAGGCACCGGGGAGCTGTTTTTT
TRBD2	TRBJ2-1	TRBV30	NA	CACTRTSGRLRSYNEQFF	TGTGCCTGCACCCGGACTAGCGGGAGACTCCGCTCCTACAATGAGCAGTTCTTC
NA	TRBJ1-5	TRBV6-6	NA	CASSFRRGNQPQHF	TGTGCCAGCAGTTTCCGGAGGGGCAATCAGCCCCAGCATTTT
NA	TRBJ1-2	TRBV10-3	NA	CAISYGRENYGYTF	TGTGCCATCAGCTACGGCAGGGAGAACTATGGCTACACCTTC
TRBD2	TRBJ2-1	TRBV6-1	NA	CASSANGGRSYNEQFF	TGTGCCAGCAGTGCAAATGGCGGGAGGTCCTACAATGAGCAGTTCTTC
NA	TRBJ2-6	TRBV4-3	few	CASSQQAKNSGANVLTF	TGCGCCAGCAGCCAGCAGGCAAAGAACTCTGGGGCCAACGTCCTGACTTTC
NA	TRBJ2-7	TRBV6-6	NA	CASSYSTPGRIREQYF	TGTGCCAGCAGTTACTCGACCCCGGGCAGGATCCGCGAGCAGTACTTC
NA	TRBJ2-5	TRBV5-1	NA	CASGNQETQYF	TGCGCCAGCGGGAACCAAGAGACCCAGTACTTC
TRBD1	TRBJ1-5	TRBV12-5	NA	CASGFGQGEGQPQHF	TGTGCTAGTGGTTTTGGACAGGGGGAGGGACAGCCCCAGCATTTT
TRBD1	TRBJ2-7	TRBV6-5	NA	CASSSTGELIYEQYF	TGTGCCAGCAGTTCCACAGGGGAGCTAATCTACGAGCAGTACTTC
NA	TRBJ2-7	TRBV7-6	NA	CASSLGRTRGEQYF	TGTGCCAGCAGCTTAGGTAGGACGAGGGGCGAGCAGTACTTC
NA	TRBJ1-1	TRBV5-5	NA	CASSLGRNTEAFF	TGTGCCAGCAGCTTGGGCAGGAACACTGAAGCTTTCTTT
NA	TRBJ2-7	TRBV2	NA	CASSFATDPRLKYF	TGTGCCAGCAGTTTCGCGACAGACCCTCGGCTGAAGTACTTC
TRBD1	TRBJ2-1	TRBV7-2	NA	CASRGQGINEQFF	TGTGCCAGTCGGGGACAGGGGATCAATGAGCAGTTCTTC
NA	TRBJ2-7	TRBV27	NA	CASSLSVVGEQYF	TGTGCCAGCAGTTTATCGGTTGTGGGGGAGCAGTACTTC
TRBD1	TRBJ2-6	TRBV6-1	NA	CASSEVGQGASGANVLTF	TGTGCCAGCAGTGAAGTAGGACAGGGGGCTTCTGGGGCCAACGTCCTGACTTTC
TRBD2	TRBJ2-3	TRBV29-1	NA	CSGGPPGGDTQYF	TGCAGCGGTGGGCCTCCGGGGGGAGATACGCAGTATTTT
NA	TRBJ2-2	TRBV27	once	CASSLDRQNTGELFF	TGTGCCAGCAGCTTAGACAGGCAGAACACCGGGGAGCTGTTTTTT
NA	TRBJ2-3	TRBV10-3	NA	CAIAGGTDTQYF	TGTGCCATCGCCGGGGGCACAGATACGCAGTATTTT
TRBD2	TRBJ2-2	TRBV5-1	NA	CASSFTGLAVSNTGELFF	TGCGCCAGCAGCTTTACGGGGCTAGCGGTTTCGAACACCGGGGAGCTGTTTTTT
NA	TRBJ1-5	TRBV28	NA	CASSFDQGSGDQPQHF	TGTGCCAGCAGTTTTGACCAGGGGTCCGGGGATCAGCCCCAGCATTTT
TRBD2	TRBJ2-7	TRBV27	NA	CASSLSGLAGGFYEQYF	TGTGCCAGCAGTTTATCAGGACTAGCGGGGGGTTTTTACGAGCAGTACTTC
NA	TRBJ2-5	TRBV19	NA	CASSIEAPGGTQYF	TGTGCCAGTAGTATCGAGGCCCCTGGGGGGACCCAGTACTTC
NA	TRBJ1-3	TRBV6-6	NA	CASSYGLGGLGNTIYF	TGTGCCAGCAGTTACGGTCTCGGGGGTTTGGGAAACACCATATATTTT
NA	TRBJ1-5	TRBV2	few	CASTEGRGINQPQHF	TGTGCCAGCACCGAGGGCAGGGGCATCAATCAGCCCCAGCATTTT
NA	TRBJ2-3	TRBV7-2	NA	CASSPAGARTDTQYF	TGTGCCAGCAGCCCCGCCGGGGCCAGGACAGATACGCAGTATTTT
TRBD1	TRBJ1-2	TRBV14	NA	CASSQGTGGWSGYTF	TGTGCCAGCAGCCAGGGGACAGGAGGGTGGAGTGGCTACACCTTC
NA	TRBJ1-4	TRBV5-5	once	CASSLDIGTPEKLFF	TGTGCCAGCAGCTTGGATATAGGGACACCTGAAAAACTGTTTTTT
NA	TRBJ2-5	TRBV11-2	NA	CASSFPGNQETQYF	TGTGCCAGCAGCTTCCCAGGGAACCAAGAGACCCAGTACTTC
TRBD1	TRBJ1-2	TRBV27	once	CASGRQGAVGYTF	TGTGCCAGCGGAAGACAGGGGGCGGTTGGCTACACCTTC
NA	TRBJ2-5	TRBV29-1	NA	CSSRDGLAETQYF	TGCAGCTCCCGGGACGGCCTGGCAGAGACCCAGTACTTC
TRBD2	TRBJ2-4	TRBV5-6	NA	CASSLSGINIQYF	TGTGCCAGCAGCTTGAGCGGGATAAACATTCAGTACTTC
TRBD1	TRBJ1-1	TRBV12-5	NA	CASGEQGGQAFF	TGTGCTAGTGGCGAACAGGGGGGACAAGCTTTCTTT
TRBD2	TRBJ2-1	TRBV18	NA	CASSPQSGLAGDDSYNEQFF	TGTGCCAGCTCACCGCAATCGGGACTAGCGGGAGACGACTCCTACAATGAGCAGTTCTTC
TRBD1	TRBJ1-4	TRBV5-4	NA	CASSLKATGGTEKLFF	TGTGCCAGCAGCTTGAAGGCGACAGGGGGTACCGAAAAACTGTTTTTT
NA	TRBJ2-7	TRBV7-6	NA	CASSLAVASYEQYF	TGTGCCAGCAGCTTAGCGGTCGCGTCCTACGAGCAGTACTTC
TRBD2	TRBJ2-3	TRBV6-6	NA	CAGGRGGSTDTQYF	TGTGCCGGGGGGCGGGGGGGAAGCACAGATACGCAGTATTTT
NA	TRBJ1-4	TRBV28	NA	CASSSGRGREKLFF	TGTGCCAGCAGTTCCGGGAGGGGACGTGAAAAACTGTTTTTT
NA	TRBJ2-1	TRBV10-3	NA	CAISGGLGIYNEQFF	TGTGCCATCAGTGGGGGACTGGGGATCTACAATGAGCAGTTCTTC
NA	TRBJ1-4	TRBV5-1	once	CASSLAAARDYNEKLFF	TGCGCCAGCAGCTTGGCCGCAGCCAGGGACTATAATGAAAAACTGTTTTTT
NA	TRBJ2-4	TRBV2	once	CASSEAGPGLSPKNIQYF	TGTGCCAGCAGTGAAGCGGGCCCGGGACTCAGCCCCAAAAACATTCAGTACTTC
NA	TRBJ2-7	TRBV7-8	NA	CASSLELFYEQYF	TGTGCCAGCAGCTTAGAACTATTTTACGAGCAGTACTTC